The 23 T cell receptor beta chains listed next were all sequenced from one sample in a study of cytomegalovirus exposure and HLA in healthy donors (dated by TCRdb to 2017 to 2019). Library construction relied on the immunoSEQ multiplex PCR assay. Here the immuneACCESS table is served through TCRdb, limited to in-frame sequences with V and J called. Missing clones are a known gap in these copies; in checked studies unresolved V genes cover under half, and the rest lacks a known reason. For this sample the table gives approximately 71,000 clones, of which roughly nine tenths were detected only once. The ten largest account for about 3% of the sample. Sequencing used PBMCs. The source of these receptors is a man in his late teens or twenties in good health and CMV-seronegative.

CDR3 nucleotides: TGTGCCAGCAGTTACGAGACTAGCGGGAGTGCAGATACGCAGTATTTT. Its protein product is CASSYETSGSADTQYF. The gene calls are TRBV6-5 and TRBJ2-3; 12 nucleotides match TRBD2. With 2 bases clipped from V and 4 bases from J, the junction kept 4 bases outside the gene matches. Per the germline V gene, CDR1 is MNHEY and CDR2 is SVGAGI. The CDR3 sequence is 16 residues long.

V gene TRBV9 combines with J gene TRBJ1-4; D not certain. The CDR3 spans 15 residues. Germline CDR1 SGDLS, CDR2 YYNGEE. The ends were cut back, 0 bases at V and 8 bases at J, with 14 bases in the middle. The CDR3 is CASSVDQTGGEKLFF. The CDR3 DNA sequence: TGTGCCAGCAGCGTAGATCAGACCGGAGGGGAAAAACTGTTTTTT.

This clone was seen a single time. The chain joins TRBV7-3 to TRBJ2-1; 8 bases match TRBD2. Losses at the gene ends were 8 bases for V and 7 bases for J; bases not matched to a gene: 7. The CDR3 extends over 13 amino acids. CDR1 and CDR2 from the germline V gene are SGHTA and FQGTGA. CDR3 sequence: CASSPGGDNEQFF. CDR3 coding DNA: TGTGCCAGCTCACCGGGGGGGGATAATGAGCAGTTCTTC.

The chain employs TRBV7-9 and TRBJ2-7; tentative D call: TRBD1 (6 bases). Germline CDR1 and CDR2: SEHNR and FQNEAQ (reference sequence). The CDR3 length is 14 residues. Trimming cost V 5 bases and J 2 bases, with 13 bases left between them. CDR3 nucleotide sequence: TGTGCCAGCAGCCCTCGGACAGCACCCTACGAGCAGTACTTC. Encoded protein: CASSPRTAPYEQYF.

CDR3 DNA sequence: TGTGCCTGCAGCCGGGGAAGTGAAGAGACCCAGTACTTC. Amino acids: CACSRGSEETQYF. The chain uses TRBV30 and TRBJ2-5; the D gene is possibly TRBD2 (5 bases). The V end lost 6 bases, the J end lost 3 bases, and 14 bases lay between the germline ends. This CDR3 region has 13 residues. The germline gives CDR1 GTSNPN, CDR2 SVGIG (reference sequence).

The V gene is TRBV18, the J gene TRBJ2-2; D not resolved. Between the trimmed V and J ends, which lost 2 bases and 4 bases, there was a span of 11 bases. The CDR3 spans 15 residues. CDR1 is KGHSH, CDR2 LQKENI, per germline. The CDR3: CASSPATRGTGELFF. The CDR3 DNA is TGTGCCAGCTCACCAGCCACGAGAGGCACCGGGGAGCTGTTTTTT.

The V call is TRBV7-3, the J call TRBJ1-3, with D perhaps TRBD1 (5 bases). Looked up from germline, CDR1 is SGHTA and CDR2 is FQGTGA. V lost 8 bases to trimming and J lost 1 base, with 27 bases between them. The length of the CDR3 is 19 residues. CDR3 region: CASGTEGVARYLSGNTIYF. CDR3 DNA: TGTGCCAGCGGTACTGAAGGGGTCGCGAGATATTTGTCTGGAAACACCATATATTTT.

Comment on this clone: A junction end diverges from the germline sequence, so it may reflect a read error. This sequence joins TRBV15 and TRBJ2-1; the match to TRBD1 covers 7 bases. The CDR3 runs 14 residues. The germline CDR1 and CDR2 sequences are LNHNV and YYDKDF (reference sequence). CDR3 in DNA: TGTGCCACCAGCGGAGACAGGGAAGCAACCGAGCAGTTCTTC. It codes for CATSGDREATEQFF.

This chain connects TRBV28 to TRBJ2-1; 8 bases map to TRBD2. J was trimmed by 7 bases and V by 5 bases; bases with no gene match: 13. In germline, CDR1 is MDHEN, CDR2 SYDVKM. CDR3 length: 16 amino acids. CDR3 sequence reads: CASSPALAGGRNEQFF. In nucleotides, the CDR3 is TGTGCCAGCAGTCCCGCACTTGCGGGAGGTAGAAATGAGCAGTTCTTC.

The chain employs TRBV9 and TRBJ2-1; no definite D call. This CDR3 region has 15 residues. V was shortened by 3 bases and J by 3 bases, with 13 bases between the two germline ends. The V gene's germline CDR1 is SGDLS and CDR2 YYNGEE. The CDR3 DNA reads TGTGCCAGCAGCGAACCCTCGCTTAGCTACAATGAGCAGTTCTTC. Translation gives CASSEPSLSYNEQFF.

The chain has TRBV19 and TRBJ1-2; the D gene is possibly TRBD1 (6 bases). The germline V gene encodes CDR1 LNHDA and CDR2 SQIVND (reference sequence). This CDR3 is 15 amino acids long. Trimming removed 7 bases from V and 8 bases from J, with 23 bases in between. The CDR3: CASTRQVGQGKGYTF. CDR3 coding DNA: TGTGCCAGTACCCGTCAGGTCGGGCAGGGGAAGGGCTACACCTTC.

V is TRBV6-4 and J is TRBJ2-2, with 8 positions matching TRBD2. Germline loops: CDR1 MRHNA, CDR2 SNTAGT. The CDR3 totals 15 residues. With 4 bases clipped from V and 5 bases from J, the junction kept 6 bases outside the gene matches. DNA of the CDR3: TGTGCCAGCAGTGGTAGCGGGATGAGGACCGGGGAGCTGTTTTTT. The encoded protein is CASSGSGMRTGELFF.

The chain uses TRBV5-1 and TRBJ2-5, with 10 bases fitting TRBD2. The length of the CDR3 is 18 residues. Trimming at V came to 4 bases and at J to 2 bases, leaving 14 bases not matched to a gene. Germline CDR1 is SGHRS and CDR2 is YFSETQ. The CDR3 nucleotides read TGCGCCAGCAGCAGCCATCGACCGGGACTAGCGCAACAAGAGACCCAGTACTTC. This gives the protein CASSSHRPGLAQQETQYF.

The chain links TRBV19 to TRBJ2-6; D gene unclear. The CDR3 has 17 amino acids. Trimming removed 0 bases from V and 4 bases from J, with 13 bases in between. Germline CDR1 LNHDA, CDR2 SQIVND (reference sequence). The CDR3 coding sequence is TGTGCCAGTAGTATAGATGATTGGGCCGCCGGGGCCAACGTCCTGACTTTC. As protein: CASSIDDWAAGANVLTF. Drawing the rest from reference TRBV19 and TRBJ2-6, the complete variable domain is DGGITQSPKYLFRKEGQNVTLSCEQNLNHDAMYWYRQDPGQGLRLIYYSQIVNDFQKGDIAEGYSVSREKKESFPLTVTSAQKNPTAFYLCASSIDDWAAGANVLTFGAGSRLTVL.

The chain carries TRBV19 and TRBJ1-5; TRBD1 might be the D (5 bases). This CDR3 has 13 residues. Germline lookup yields CDR1 LNHDA and CDR2 SQIVND (reference sequence). V was shortened by 7 bases and J by 7 bases, with 14 bases between the two germline ends. The CDR3 is CASNQGGGQPQHF. The CDR3, as DNA: TGTGCCAGTAATCAGGGAGGAGGCCAGCCCCAGCATTTT.

This clone was seen only once. This chain joins TRBV27 and TRBJ2-4; 7 bases agree with TRBD1. CDR3 length equals 14 residues. Germline CDR1 is MNHEY and CDR2 is SMNVEV (reference sequence). V was pared by 6 bases and J by 6 bases, with 8 bases of the junction left unmatched. This CDR3 is CASRPTGDRNIQYF. The CDR3 DNA follows: TGTGCCAGCAGACCCACAGGGGACAGAAACATTCAGTACTTC.

The chain links TRBV28 to TRBJ2-3; tentative D call: TRBD2 (5 bases). Trimming left V 3 bases short and J 4 bases short, with 8 bases between. Germline V lookup: CDR1 MDHEN, CDR2 SYDVKM. The CDR3 runs to 13 residues. The CDR3 loop is CASSFQDSDTQYF. CDR3 in DNA: TGTGCCAGCAGTTTTCAGGACTCAGATACGCAGTATTTT.

This chain uses TRBV7-3 with TRBJ1-2, with TRBD1 matching 9 bases. Trimming at V came to 5 bases and at J to 2 bases, leaving 3 bases not matched to a gene. Looked up from germline, CDR1 is SGHTA and CDR2 is FQGTGA. The CDR3 runs 14 residues. Here the CDR3 reads CASSPQGANYGYTF. The CDR3 nucleotides read TGTGCCAGCAGCCCACAGGGGGCAAACTATGGCTACACCTTC.

The chain recombines TRBV11-2 with TRBJ2-7; a weak D match, TRBD1 (6 bases). V dropped 6 bases and J dropped 6 bases, with 18 bases sitting between them. The CDR3 is 14 amino acids. The germline V gene encodes CDR1 SGHAT and CDR2 FQNNGV. The chain's CDR3 is CASRTGGLPLEQYF. The CDR3 DNA sequence: TGTGCCAGCAGGACAGGCGGACTCCCGCTCGAGCAGTACTTC.

This clone came up once. V is TRBV2 and J is TRBJ2-2; maybe TRBD1 (6 bases). V gave up 7 bases and J gave up 1 base, with 13 bases separating them. From germline, CDR1 is SNHLY and CDR2 FYNNEI. The CDR3 runs to 15 residues. The CDR3 DNA reads as TGTGCCAGCACATCGCAGGGGAGGAACACCGGGGAGCTGTTTTTT. Translation: CASTSQGRNTGELFF.

There are a few counts of this clone. CDR3 in DNA: TGTGCCTGGGGCAGTACAGGGTCTCCCTACGAGCAGTACTTC. Its protein product is CAWGSTGSPYEQYF. The gene calls are TRBV30 and TRBJ2-7; the D gene is possibly TRBD1 (6 bases). Germline CDR1 GTSNPN, CDR2 SVGIG (reference sequence). V lost 5 bases to trimming and J lost 2 bases, with 16 bases between them. The CDR3 length is 14 residues.

The chain is built from TRBV19 and TRBJ2-7; D is unresolved. Germline assignment: CDR1 LNHDA and CDR2 SQIVND (reference sequence). The CDR3 has 14 amino acids. With 7 bases removed from V and 7 bases from J, the gap between germline ends came to 20 bases. The CDR3 here is CASTPWRREVEQYF. The CDR3 nucleotides are TGTGCCAGTACCCCGTGGCGTCGAGAGGTGGAGCAGTACTTC.

V usage is TRBV5-4 and J usage is TRBJ2-1, with TRBD2 matching 15 bases. The germline CDR1 and CDR2 sequences are SGHNT and YYREEE (reference sequence). V gave up 4 bases and J gave up 9 bases; unmatched junction bases: 5. The CDR3 contains 15 residues. CDR3 region: CASSRGLAGGSEQFF. Written as DNA, the CDR3 is TGTGCCAGCAGCCGAGGACTAGCGGGAGGGAGTGAGCAGTTCTTC.